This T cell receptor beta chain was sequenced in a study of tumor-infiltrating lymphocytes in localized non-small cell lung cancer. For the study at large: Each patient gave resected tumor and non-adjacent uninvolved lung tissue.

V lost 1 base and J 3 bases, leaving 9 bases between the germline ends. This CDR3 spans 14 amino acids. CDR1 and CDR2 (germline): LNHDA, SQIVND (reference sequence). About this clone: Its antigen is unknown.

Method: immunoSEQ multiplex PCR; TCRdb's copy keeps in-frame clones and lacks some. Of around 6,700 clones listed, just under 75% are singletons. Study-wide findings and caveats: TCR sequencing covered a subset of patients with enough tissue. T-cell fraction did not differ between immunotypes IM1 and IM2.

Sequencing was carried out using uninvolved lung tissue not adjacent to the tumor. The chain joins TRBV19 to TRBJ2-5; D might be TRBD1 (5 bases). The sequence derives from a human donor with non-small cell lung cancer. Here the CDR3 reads CASSIGGREETQYF. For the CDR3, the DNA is TGTGCCAGTAGTATAGGGGGCAGGGAAGAGACCCAGTACTTC.